A single sample gave rise to the 27 T cell receptor beta chains below, sequenced in a study of blood T cell repertoires in COVID-19. Produced via immunoSEQ multiplex PCR; TCRdb's table is partial and in-frame only. This table holds about 200,000 clones, around four fifths found once. Sequencing used peripheral blood. All receptors derive from a human donor with acute or convalescent COVID-19. The donor label of this sample is uncertain.

This clone has only a few counts. The chain employs TRBV19 and TRBJ1-6; 9 nucleotides agree with TRBD1. Germline CDR1 LNHDA, CDR2 SQIVND (reference sequence). The J segment lost 9 bases and the V segment lost 10 bases, leaving 10 bases of the junction unmatched. CDR3 length equals 14 residues. CDR3 in DNA: TGTGCCACCGCGGACAGGGGCAGTTTTTCACCCCTCCACTTT. Its translation: CATADRGSFSPLHF.

The J gene is TRBJ2-7, the V gene TRBV5-1; D unresolved. The V and J ends lost 1 base and 3 bases respectively, with 11 bases between them. The CDR3 totals 14 residues. CDR1 is SGHRS, CDR2 YFSETQ, per germline. The CDR3 coding sequence is TGCGCCAGCAGCTTGAACGGTCTAGACTACGAGCAGTACTTC. Translated, it gives CASSLNGLDYEQYF.

As DNA, the CDR3 is TGTGCCAGTAGTATAGCCGGGGGGCGGGTCACTGAAGCTTTCTTT. Translated: CASSIAGGRVTEAFF. This chain uses TRBV19 with TRBJ1-1; D may be TRBD1 (6 bases). Trimming cost V 1 base and J 4 bases, with 13 bases left between them. The CDR3 length is 15 residues. Germline CDR1 and CDR2: LNHDA and SQIVND (reference sequence).

This chain uses TRBV30 with TRBJ2-3; no clear D. The V end was cut by 3 bases, the J end by 4 bases, with 5 bases between. Germline values: CDR1 GTSNPN, CDR2 SVGIG (reference sequence). CDR3 length: 11 residues. The CDR3 region is CAWSLADTQYF. The CDR3 DNA reads TGTGCCTGGAGCCTCGCAGATACGCAGTATTTT.

This clone occurred a few times. This sequence joins TRBV29-1 and TRBJ1-1; D is undetermined. V shed 3 bases and J shed 0 bases, with 8 bases lying between them. The CDR3 spans 13 residues. CDR1 and CDR2 (germline): SQVTM, ANQGSEA. CDR3 region: CSVDRQVNTEAFF. DNA for the CDR3: TGCAGCGTTGATCGGCAGGTGAACACTGAAGCTTTCTTT.

The gene calls are TRBV11-3 and TRBJ2-1, with 7 bases matching TRBD2. In germline, CDR1 is SGHNT, CDR2 YENEEA. V trimming: 1 base; J trimming: 5 bases; junction bases outside the gene matches: 2. This CDR3 has 14 residues. The DNA for the CDR3 is TGTGCCAGCAGCTTAGGCGGGAGAAACAATGAGCAGTTCTTC. Encoded protein: CASSLGGRNNEQFF.

The rearrangement links TRBV5-1 to TRBJ2-5, with a tentative D call TRBD2 (6 bases). The V end was cut by 4 bases, the J end by 1 base, with 17 bases between. Germline assignment: CDR1 SGHRS and CDR2 YFSETQ. CDR3 size: 16 residues. In DNA form, the CDR3 reads TGCGCCAGCAGCACCCAGTTAGCGGCCTCCCAAGAGACCCAGTACTTC. Translating it yields CASSTQLAASQETQYF. The full variable domain, with the rest looked up from reference TRBV5-1 and TRBJ2-5, is KAGVTQTPRYLIKTRGQQVTLSCSPISGHRSVSWYQQTPGQGLQFLFEYFSETQRNKGNFPGRFSGRQFSNSRSEMNVSTLELGDSALYLCASSTQLAASQETQYFGPGTRLLVL.

This clone was counted between two and nine times. The rearrangement links TRBV5-8 to TRBJ1-6, with 8 positions matching TRBD1. Trimming took 5 bases from V and 5 from J; bases not matched to a gene: 6. Germline V gene sequence: CDR1 SGHTS, CDR2 YDEGEE. The CDR3 has 15 residues. The CDR3 nucleotides read TGTGCCAGCAGTTCTTGGACAGGGAATAATTCACCCCTCCACTTT. Translated, it gives CASSSWTGNNSPLHF.

This chain uses TRBV10-3 with TRBJ1-2, with a tentative D call TRBD1 (5 bases). The CDR3 contains 15 residues. V was clipped by 7 bases and J by 2 bases, with 17 bases between them. Germline V gene sequence: CDR1 ENHRY, CDR2 SYGVKD. CDR3 bases: TGTGCCATCACTGAAGGGTCCAGGGTGAACTATGGCTACACCTTC. Its translation: CAITEGSRVNYGYTF.

Regarding this clone: The same CDR3 also results from other DNA sequences found in this sample. The CDR3 spells CASSIGGGSTDTQYF. The DNA of the CDR3 is TGTGCCAGTAGTATAGGTGGCGGTAGCACAGATACGCAGTATTTT. The chain uses TRBV19 and TRBJ2-3; D is undetermined. The length of the CDR3 is 15 residues. Between the trimmed V and J ends, which lost 1 base and 0 bases, there was a span of 8 bases. CDR1 LNHDA and CDR2 SQIVND come from the germline V gene (reference sequence). Full variable domain (missing parts from reference TRBV19 and TRBJ2-3): DGGITQSPKYLFRKEGQNVTLSCEQNLNHDAMYWYRQDPGQGLRLIYYSQIVNDFQKGDIAEGYSVSREKKESFPLTVTSAQKNPTAFYLCASSIGGGSTDTQYFGPGTRLTVL.

CDR3 loop: CASSMGGSFVYGYTF. The CDR3 region has the DNA TGTGCCAGTAGTATGGGGGGTTCCTTTGTCTATGGCTACACCTTC. V usage is TRBV19 and J usage is TRBJ1-2; D perhaps matches TRBD1 (5 bases). Trimming removed 3 bases at V and 4 bases at J, with 15 bases between. The CDR3 is made up of 15 amino acids. Germline V CDR1 and CDR2: LNHDA, SQIVND (reference sequence).

This clone is judged medium-sized (0.01 to 0.1%). The chain combines TRBV6-5 with TRBJ1-3, with D hard to call. Between the trimmed V and J ends, which lost 7 bases and 1 base, there was a span of 5 bases. The CDR3 length is 12 residues. The germline CDR1 and CDR2 sequences are MNHEY and SVGAGI. The CDR3 DNA sequence: TGTGCCAGCATTTCATCTGGAAACACCATATATTTT. Translating it yields CASISSGNTIYF.

V is TRBV7-9 and J is TRBJ1-4; D perhaps matches TRBD1 (6 bases). Germline V gene data show CDR1 as SEHNR and CDR2 as FQNEAQ (reference sequence). The V gene lost 4 bases and the J gene lost 6 bases, with 15 bases spanning the gap. CDR3 length equals 15 residues. The CDR3 coding sequence is TGTGCCAGCAGCTCGCGGACAGAATTATATGAAAAACTGTTTTTT. Protein: CASSSRTELYEKLFF. The full variable domain, rest sourced from reference TRBV7-9 and TRBJ1-4, is DTGVSQNPRHKITKRGQNVTFRCDPISEHNRLYWYRQTLGQGPEFLTYFQNEAQLEKSRLLSDRFSAERPKGSFSTLEIQRTEQGDSAMYLCASSSRTELYEKLFFGSGTQLSVL.

This chain uses TRBV4-1 with TRBJ2-3; no clear D gene. V was shortened by 2 bases and J by 4 bases, with 7 bases between the two germline ends. CDR1 and CDR2 from the germline V gene are MGHRA and YSYEKL. The CDR3 sequence is 13 residues long. The CDR3 spells CASSQLGADTQYF. The CDR3 nucleotides are TGCGCCAGCAGCCAACTAGGCGCAGATACGCAGTATTTT.

This rearrangement joins TRBV5-1 to TRBJ2-7; 9 bases match TRBD1. CDR1 is SGHRS, CDR2 YFSETQ, per germline. V shed 0 bases, J shed 2 bases, and the junction held 9 bases outside the gene matches. This CDR3 is 17 amino acids long. The CDR3 is CASSLVRGTGSTYEQYF. In DNA form, the CDR3 reads TGCGCCAGCAGCTTGGTACGAGGGACAGGGTCAACCTACGAGCAGTACTTC.

J is TRBJ1-2 and V is TRBV28; possibly TRBD1 for D (5 bases). V was shortened by 6 bases and J by 0 bases, with 14 bases between the two germline ends. Germline V gene sequence: CDR1 MDHEN, CDR2 SYDVKM. The CDR3 extends over 15 amino acids. The CDR3 bases are TGTGCCAGCAGAGTAGCGGGACGGACTAACTATGGCTACACCTTC. It specifies CASRVAGRTNYGYTF.

In its sample, this clone was seen once. The genes are TRBV28 and TRBJ1-1, with 7 bases that match TRBD1. The CDR3 runs to 17 residues. V lost 5 bases, J lost 0 bases, and 12 bases stayed unmatched. Germline V lookup: CDR1 MDHEN, CDR2 SYDVKM. For the CDR3, the DNA is TGTGCCAGCAGTCCTATCGGGACAGCCGGGATGAACACTGAAGCTTTCTTT. The encoded protein is CASSPIGTAGMNTEAFF.

This chain uses TRBV7-2 with TRBJ1-1; D is perhaps TRBD1 (5 bases). The CDR3 has 13 amino acids. In germline, CDR1 is SGHTA, CDR2 FQGNSA. Trimming shortened V by 0 bases and J by 9 bases, and 11 bases separated the two germline ends. For the CDR3, the DNA is TGTGCCAGCAGCTTAGCGACAGCTAGTCAAGCTTTCTTT. This gives the protein CASSLATASQAFF. The complete variable domain, with remaining parts taken from reference TRBV7-2 and TRBJ1-1, reads GAGVSQSPSNKVTEKGKDVELRCDPISGHTALYWYRQSLGQGLEFLIYFQGNSAPDKSGLPSDRFSAERTGGSVSTLTIQRTQQEDSAVYLCASSLATASQAFFGQGTRLTVV.

The V and J genes are TRBV27 and TRBJ1-4, with D possibly being TRBD1 (6 bases). The CDR3 totals 15 residues. Germline values: CDR1 MNHEY, CDR2 SMNVEV (reference sequence). The V gene lost 6 bases and the J gene lost 1 base, with 12 bases spanning the gap. The CDR3 sequence is CASRPLGGTNEKLFF. CDR3 nucleotide sequence: TGTGCCAGCAGGCCCCTAGGGGGAACTAATGAAAAACTGTTTTTT.

This clone is a singleton in its sample. The J gene is TRBJ1-5, the V gene TRBV7-2; D might be TRBD1 (6 bases). The germline V and J ends were trimmed by 6 bases and 3 bases, with 18 bases remaining between them. The CDR3 is 16 residues long. Per germline, CDR1 SGHTA and CDR2 FQGNSA. CDR3 region: CASRPNLDSLNQPQHF. The CDR3 DNA is TGTGCCAGCAGACCTAATCTGGACAGTCTCAATCAGCCCCAGCATTTT.

This chain joins TRBV7-2 and TRBJ2-2, with 11 bases aligning to TRBD2. Germline V lookup: CDR1 SGHTA, CDR2 FQGNSA. Trimming at V came to 5 bases and at J to 4 bases, leaving 9 bases not matched to a gene. This CDR3 spans 17 amino acids. The CDR3 coding sequence is TGTGCCAGCAGCATTCCCTCCGGGACTAGCGGCACCGGGGAGCTGTTTTTT. This codes for CASSIPSGTSGTGELFF.

The rearrangement joins TRBV6-5 to TRBJ2-2; 8 bases are shared with TRBD1. CDR1 MNHEY and CDR2 SVGAGI come from the germline V gene. The CDR3 spans 15 residues. The J segment lost 5 bases and the V segment lost 6 bases, leaving 8 bases of the junction unmatched. CDR3 residues: CASRRGTGGTGELFF. In DNA form, the CDR3 reads TGTGCCAGCAGAAGGGGGACAGGAGGGACCGGGGAGCTGTTTTTT.

This clone was seen ten or more times. The V gene is TRBV28, the J gene TRBJ1-5; tentative D call: TRBD1 (6 bases). This CDR3 is 17 amino acids long. The germline CDR1 and CDR2 sequences are MDHEN and SYDVKM. V shed 7 bases and J shed 1 base, with 20 bases lying between them. The CDR3 DNA reads as TGTGCCAGCACCATCAGGTGGGGGCAGGGGAGCAATCAGCCCCAGCATTTT. The encoded protein is CASTIRWGQGSNQPQHF.

J is TRBJ2-3 and V is TRBV29-1; 9 bases line up with TRBD2. The CDR3 has 17 residues. V lost 8 bases, J lost 9 bases, and 24 bases stayed unmatched. Per germline, CDR1 SQVTM and CDR2 ANQGSEA. The CDR3 nucleotides read TGCAGCCTCCGGAAGGGGGGCGAGGGTAGCGGGAGAACAACGCAGTATTTT. It yields the protein CSLRKGGEGSGRTTQYF.

The rearrangement links TRBV24-1 to TRBJ1-2, with D unclear. In germline, CDR1 is KGHDR, CDR2 SFDVKD. The V and J ends lost 3 bases and 8 bases respectively, with 15 bases between them. The CDR3 sequence is 14 residues long. The CDR3 loop reads CATSDPGPAAGYTF. As DNA, the CDR3 is TGTGCCACCAGTGATCCTGGGCCCGCCGCGGGCTACACCTTC.

This chain links TRBV5-1 with TRBJ1-1, with a weak D call TRBD1 (6 bases). This CDR3 contains 13 residues. Between the trimmed V and J ends, which lost 3 bases and 2 bases, there was a span of 8 bases. From germline, CDR1 is SGHRS and CDR2 YFSETQ. The CDR3 nucleotides are TGCGCCAGCAGCTGGACAGATAACACTGAAGCTTTCTTT. Translation: CASSWTDNTEAFF.

The gene calls are TRBV10-3 and TRBJ2-5; D possibly corresponds to TRBD2 (6 bases). The CDR3 is 12 amino acids. With 6 bases removed from V and 4 bases from J, the gap between germline ends came to 9 bases. Per germline, CDR1 ENHRY and CDR2 SYGVKD. The CDR3 region is CAIRDGGETQYF. The CDR3 region has the DNA TGTGCCATCAGAGACGGGGGAGAGACCCAGTACTTC.